The entry below describes one T cell receptor beta chain. This sample was included in a study of somatic mutations in cytotoxic T cells in rheumatoid arthritis. As processed by the authors: Published virus-specific TCRB sequences matched only a few of the patient CD8+ clones exceeding 1%. Only in-frame clones appear in the TCRdb table, and some are missing; sequencing was by immunoSEQ multiplex PCR. The V and J calls and clone size are taken from that table; D and trimming were inferred from the DNA. The profile shows about 30,000 clones, about 81% of them singletons. The CDR3 is made up of 13 amino acids. Germline lookup yields CDR1 SNHLY and CDR2 FYNNEI. The V end was cut by 5 bases, the J end by 0 bases, with 7 bases between.

V and J are TRBV2 and TRBJ2-5; TRBD1 might be the D (5 bases). This TCR was sampled from an adult with rheumatoid arthritis. The specimen was CD8+ T cells sorted from blood. The CDR3 DNA reads as TGTGCCAGCAGTCACAGGTACCAAGAGACCCAGTACTTC. Protein sequence: CASSHRYQETQYF.